These T cell receptor beta chains were read from a single sample in a study of early T cells in non-severe SARS-CoV-2 infection. TCRdb independently ran MiXCR on the 5' RACE reads; one entry per CDR3 protein. The repertoire holds more than 45,000 distinct CDR3 sequences, with roughly 8% as singletons. What was sequenced was whole blood. These receptors all come from an adult who was a healthcare worker with PCR-confirmed SARS-CoV-2 infection or an uninfected control (not recorded which). The CDR3 runs from the conserved cysteine through the conserved F or W. The D gene is left open where the match is weak. Rows may omit the clone size; those that give it use once, few, many or a size class.

V gene	D gene	J gene	clone size	CDR3 DNA	CDR3 protein
TRBV5-1	TRBD2	TRBJ2-7	-	TGCGCCAGCAGCTTTATGACTAGCGGGAGTATTTCGTACTTC	CASSFMTSGSISYF
TRBV28	TRBD2	TRBJ2-1	medium-sized	TGTGCCAGCAGTTTAGTTACTAGCGGGAGGGCCGCTGAGCAGTTCTTC	CASSLVTSGRAAEQFF
TRBV7-6	-	TRBJ2-2	-	TGTGCCAGCAGCTTGACATGGGGCGGCACGAACACCGGGGAGCTGTTTTTT	CASSLTWGGTNTGELFF
TRBV7-2	-	TRBJ1-4	many	TGTGCCAGCAGCTTAGTAGCTGGCAATGAAAAACTGTTTTTT	CASSLVAGNEKLFF
TRBV19	-	TRBJ1-2	many	TGTGCCAGTAGTTCCCGTGGAGGGTTCGACGGCTACACCTTC	CASSSRGGFDGYTF
TRBV27	TRBD1	TRBJ1-1	-	TGTGCCAGCAGTTTACTAGGGGGCTCTCTGAACACTGAAGCTTTCTTT	CASSLLGGSLNTEAFF
TRBV5-1	-	TRBJ1-1	-	TGCGCCAGCAGCTTTACCGGGGATGAAGTTTTCTTT	CASSFTGDEVFF
TRBV12-3/TRBV12-4	-	TRBJ2-4	few	TGTGCCAGCAGTTTATCGGGGGTCGGAAACATTCAGTACTTC	CASSLSGVGNIQYF
TRBV20-1	-	TRBJ2-1	-	TGCAGTGCTATTGGTAGGAGTAGCAATGAGCAGTTCTTC	CSAIGRSSNEQFF
TRBV7-9	TRBD2	TRBJ2-1	many	TGTGCCAGCAGCTTAGTCCTAGCGGGAGCGGATGAGCAGTTCTTC	CASSLVLAGADEQFF
TRBV11-3	TRBD2	TRBJ2-5	few	TGTGCCAGCAGTCCGGGACTAGCGGCACAAGAGACCCAGTACTTC	CASSPGLAAQETQYF
TRBV4-1	-	TRBJ2-2	-	TGCGCCAGCAGTCCCTCGCAGGGGGGGACCGGGGAGCTGTTTTTT	CASSPSQGGTGELFF
TRBV6-1	-	TRBJ2-1	many	TGTGCCAGCAGTACTCAGGGGAGCTTTTACAATGAGCAGTTCTTC	CASSTQGSFYNEQFF
TRBV7-9	-	TRBJ2-3	many	TGTGCCAGCAGGGAACGGGCAGATACGCAGTATTTT	CASRERADTQYF
TRBV28	TRBD1	TRBJ2-7	-	TGTGCCAGCCGCGGACAGGGGGAGGGCGAGCAGTACTTC	CASRGQGEGEQYF
TRBV28	-	TRBJ2-5	-	TGTGCCAGCCAGACGGGCACTAGCAAAGAAGAGACCCAGTACTTC	CASQTGTSKEETQYF